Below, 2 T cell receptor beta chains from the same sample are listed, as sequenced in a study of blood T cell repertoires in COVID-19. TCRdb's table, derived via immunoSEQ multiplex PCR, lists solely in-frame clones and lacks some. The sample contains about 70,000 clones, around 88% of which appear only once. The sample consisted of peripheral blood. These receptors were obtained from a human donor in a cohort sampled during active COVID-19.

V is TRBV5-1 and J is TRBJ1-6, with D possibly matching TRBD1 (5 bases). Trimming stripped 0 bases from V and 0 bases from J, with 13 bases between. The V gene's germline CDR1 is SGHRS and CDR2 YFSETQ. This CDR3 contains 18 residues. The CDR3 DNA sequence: TGCGCCAGCAGCTTGGATACAGGTGGAAACTCCTATAATTCACCCCTCCACTTT. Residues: CASSLDTGGNSYNSPLHF. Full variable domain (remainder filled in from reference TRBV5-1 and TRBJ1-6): KAGVTQTPRYLIKTRGQQVTLSCSPISGHRSVSWYQQTPGQGLQFLFEYFSETQRNKGNFPGRFSGRQFSNSRSEMNVSTLELGDSALYLCASSLDTGGNSYNSPLHFGNGTRLTVT.

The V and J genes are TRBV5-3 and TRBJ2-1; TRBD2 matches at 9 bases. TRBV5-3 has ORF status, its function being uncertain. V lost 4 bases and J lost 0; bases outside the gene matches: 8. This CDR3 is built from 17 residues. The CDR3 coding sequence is TGTGCCAGAAGCGGAAGAGCTAGCGGGGACTCCTACAATGAGCAGTTCTTC. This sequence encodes CARSGRASGDSYNEQFF.